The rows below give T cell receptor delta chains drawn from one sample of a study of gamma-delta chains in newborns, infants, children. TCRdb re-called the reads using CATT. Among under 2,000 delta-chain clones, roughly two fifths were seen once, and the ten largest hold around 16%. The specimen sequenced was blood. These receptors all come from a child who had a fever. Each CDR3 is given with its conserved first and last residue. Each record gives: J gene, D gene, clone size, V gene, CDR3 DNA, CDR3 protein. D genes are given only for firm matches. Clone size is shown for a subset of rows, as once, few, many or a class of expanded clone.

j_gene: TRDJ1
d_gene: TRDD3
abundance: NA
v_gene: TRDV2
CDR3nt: TGTGCCTGTGACACCGTGGGAGGCGGGGGATACGACGATAAACTCATCTTT
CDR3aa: CACDTVGGGGYDDKLIF

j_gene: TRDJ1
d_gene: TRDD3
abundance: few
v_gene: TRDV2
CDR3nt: TGTGCCTGTGACACCGTGGGGGATACTAGGACCGATAAACTCATCTTT
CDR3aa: CACDTVGDTRTDKLIF

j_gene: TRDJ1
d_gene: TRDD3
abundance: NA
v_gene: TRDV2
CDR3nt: TGTGCCTGTGGCACCTTAGGGGATACCACCGATAAACTCATCTTT
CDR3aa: CACGTLGDTTDKLIF

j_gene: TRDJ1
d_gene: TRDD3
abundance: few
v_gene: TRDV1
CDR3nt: TGTGCTCTTGGGGCCGTCTGGGGGGGATACGCCTCGGTCAAACTCATCTTT
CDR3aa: CALGAVWGGYASVKLIF

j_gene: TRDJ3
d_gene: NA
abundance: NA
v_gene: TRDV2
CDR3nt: TGTGCCTGTGACCCCGTACTGGAGGATGCAAGCTCCTGGGACACCCGACAGATGTTTTTC
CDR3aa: CACDPVLEDASSWDTRQMFF

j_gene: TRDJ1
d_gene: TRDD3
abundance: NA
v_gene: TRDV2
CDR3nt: TGTGCCTGTGACACCGTGGAGCTGGGGGATACGCGATCCACCGATAAACTCATCTTT
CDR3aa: CACDTVELGDTRSTDKLIF

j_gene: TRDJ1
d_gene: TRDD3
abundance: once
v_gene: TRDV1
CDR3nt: TGTGCTCTTCTACTTCCCTGGGGGACAATCGGCTACCACGATAAACTCATCTTT
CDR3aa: CALLLPWGTIGYHDKLIF

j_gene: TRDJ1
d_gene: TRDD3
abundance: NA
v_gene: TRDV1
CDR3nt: TGTGCTCTTGGGGAACGGCTCGGGGGGATTCATTTGTACACCGATAAACTCACCTTT
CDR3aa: CALGERLGGIHLYTDKLTF

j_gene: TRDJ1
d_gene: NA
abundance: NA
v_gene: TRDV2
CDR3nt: TGTGCCTGTGACGCAGTGATGACGAACCGGGGCACCGATAAACTCATCTTT
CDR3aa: CACDAVMTNRGTDKLIF

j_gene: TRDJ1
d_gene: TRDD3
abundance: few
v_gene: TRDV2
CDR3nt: TGTGCCTGTGACCCGATAAGGGACTGGGGAAAACTCATCTTT
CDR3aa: CACDPIRDWGKLIF

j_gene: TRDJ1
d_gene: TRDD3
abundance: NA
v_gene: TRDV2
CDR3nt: TGTGCCTGTGACACCGTACAACTGGGGGATCGGGGCACGACCGATAAACTCATCTTT
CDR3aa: CACDTVQLGDRGTTDKLIF

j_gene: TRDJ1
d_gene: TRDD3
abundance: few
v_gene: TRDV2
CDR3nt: TGTGCCTGTGACACCATCTCCTCCTTCGTACTGGGGAAGGAAAAAACCGATAAACTCATCTTT
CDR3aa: CACDTISSFVLGKEKTDKLIF

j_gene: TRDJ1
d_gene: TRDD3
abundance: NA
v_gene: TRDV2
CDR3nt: TGTGCCTGTGACACAATCGGACTGGGGGTGAGAGACGATAAACCCATCTTT
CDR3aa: CACDTIGLGVRDDKPIF

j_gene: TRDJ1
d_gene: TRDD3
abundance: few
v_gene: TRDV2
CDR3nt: TGTGCCTGTGACACAGTGATGACGAACTGGGGCACCGATAAACTCATCTTT
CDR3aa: CACDTVMTNWGTDKLIF

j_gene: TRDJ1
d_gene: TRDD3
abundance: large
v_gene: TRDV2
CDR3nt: TGTGCCTGTGACACCGTTTCGAGGGATACGGGGTCTCTTGAACTCATCTTT
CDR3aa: CACDTVSRDTGSLELIF

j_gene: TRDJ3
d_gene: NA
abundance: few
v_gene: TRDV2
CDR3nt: TGTGCCTGTGACAGTGCTGGGGACCTCTCCTGGGACACCCGACAGATGTTTTTC
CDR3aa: CACDSAGDLSWDTRQMFF

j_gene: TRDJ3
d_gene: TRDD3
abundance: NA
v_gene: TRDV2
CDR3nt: TGTGCCTGTGACACCGTGGAGGTCTGGGGGATACGAAGGGGCTCCTGGGACACCCGACAGATGTTTTTC
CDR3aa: CACDTVEVWGIRRGSWDTRQMFF

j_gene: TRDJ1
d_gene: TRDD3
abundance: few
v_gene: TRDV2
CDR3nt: TGTGCCTGTCAGACACTGGGGGACACCGATAAACTCATCTTT
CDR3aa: CACQTLGDTDKLIF

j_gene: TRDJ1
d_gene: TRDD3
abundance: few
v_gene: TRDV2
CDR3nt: TGTGCCTGTGACGTACTGGGGGCCGGACCCGATAAACTCATCTTT
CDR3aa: CACDVLGAGPDKLIF

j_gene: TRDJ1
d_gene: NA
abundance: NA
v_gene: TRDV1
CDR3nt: TGTGCTCTTGGGGAACTAAACCCGCTCGGGAGCAGGGGTACCGATAAACTCATCTTT
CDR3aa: CALGELNPLGSRGTDKLIF

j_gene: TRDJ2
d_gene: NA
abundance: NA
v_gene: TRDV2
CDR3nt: TGTGCCTGTGACACCGTTGGGATAGTTTTGACAGCACAACTCTTCTTT
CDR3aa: CACDTVGIVLTAQLFF

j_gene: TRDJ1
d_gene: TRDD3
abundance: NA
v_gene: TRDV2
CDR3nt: TGTGCCTGTAACGCCCTACTGGGGGATAAATACACCGATAAACTCATCTTT
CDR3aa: CACNALLGDKYTDKLIF

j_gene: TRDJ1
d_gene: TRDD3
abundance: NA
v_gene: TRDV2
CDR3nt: TGTGCCTGTGACTTACTGGGGGATACGAGTCGCGGTGGGGGGGACACCGATAAACTCATCTTT
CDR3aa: CACDLLGDTSRGGGDTDKLIF

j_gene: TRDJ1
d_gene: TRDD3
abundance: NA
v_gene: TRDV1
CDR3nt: TGTGCTCTTGGGGAACGGGTAGGGACTGGGGGTCACACCGATAAACTCATCTTT
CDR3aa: CALGERVGTGGHTDKLIF

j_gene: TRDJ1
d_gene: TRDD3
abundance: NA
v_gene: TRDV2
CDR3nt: TGTGCCTGTGACAGGCTGGGGGATACCGCCCGGTCGGAGAAACTCATCTTT
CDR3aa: CACDRLGDTARSEKLIF

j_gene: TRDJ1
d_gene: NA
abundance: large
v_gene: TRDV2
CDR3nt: TGTGCCTGTGACTCGATTGATGGGGGGCCTTCCAAACTCATCTTT
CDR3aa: CACDSIDGGPSKLIF

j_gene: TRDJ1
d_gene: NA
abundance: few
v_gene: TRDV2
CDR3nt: TGTGCCTGTGACGTATTGGGTACAAGCACCGATAAACTCATCTTT
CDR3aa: CACDVLGTSTDKLIF

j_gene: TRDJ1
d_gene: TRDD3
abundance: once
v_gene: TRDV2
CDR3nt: TGCGCCTGTGACGCCATTACTGGGGGATATAGGTCCGATAAACCCATCTTT
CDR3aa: CACDAITGGYRSDKPIF

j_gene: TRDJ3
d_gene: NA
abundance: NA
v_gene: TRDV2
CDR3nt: TGTGCCTGTGACACCGCCTGGGGCCTTCCGGGAGGCTCCTGGGACACCCGACAGATGTTTTTC
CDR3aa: CACDTAWGLPGGSWDTRQMFF

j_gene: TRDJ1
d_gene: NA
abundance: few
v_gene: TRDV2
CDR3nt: TGTGCCTATGACACCGTTGGGTTTCATACCTTCGATAAACTCATCTTT
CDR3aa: CAYDTVGFHTFDKLIF

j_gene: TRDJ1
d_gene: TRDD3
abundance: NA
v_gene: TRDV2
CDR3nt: TGTGCCAGTGACGTACTGGGGGGTACTAAACTCATCTTT
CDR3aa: CASDVLGGTKLIF

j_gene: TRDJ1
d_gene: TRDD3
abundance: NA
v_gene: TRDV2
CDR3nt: TGTGCCTGTGACACCCTACTGGGGGATACGGGGGGCGATAAACTCATCTTT
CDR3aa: CACDTLLGDTGGDKLIF

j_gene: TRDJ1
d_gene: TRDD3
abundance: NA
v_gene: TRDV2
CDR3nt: TGTGCCTGTGTAGGACTGGGGGATACGGGCGATAAACTCATCTTT
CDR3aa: CACVGLGDTGDKLIF

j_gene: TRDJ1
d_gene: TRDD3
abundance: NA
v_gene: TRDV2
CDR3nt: TGTGCCTGTGACTGGTTGGGGGATACAGTCGATAAACTCATCTTT
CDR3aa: CACDWLGDTVDKLIF

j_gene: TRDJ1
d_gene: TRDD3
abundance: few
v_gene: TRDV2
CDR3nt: TGTGCCTGTGACAACGTACTGGGGGATACGCTAGATCCCACCGATAAACTCATCTTT
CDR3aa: CACDNVLGDTLDPTDKLIF

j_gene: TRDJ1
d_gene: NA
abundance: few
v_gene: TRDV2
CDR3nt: TGTGCCTGTGACACCCTCCGGGGAACCCCGGGGGTACGAAGTACCGATAAACTCATCTTT
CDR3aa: CACDTLRGTPGVRSTDKLIF

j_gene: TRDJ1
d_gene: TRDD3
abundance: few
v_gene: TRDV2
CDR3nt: TGTGCCTGTGATACACTAGCTGGGGGATTGTACACCGATAAACTCATCTTT
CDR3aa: CACDTLAGGLYTDKLIF

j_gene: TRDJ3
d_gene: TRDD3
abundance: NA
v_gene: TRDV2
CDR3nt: TGTGCCTGTGACACCGTACTGGGGGATACTGTCAGCTCCCGGGACACCCGACAGATGTTTTTC
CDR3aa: CACDTVLGDTVSSRDTRQMFF

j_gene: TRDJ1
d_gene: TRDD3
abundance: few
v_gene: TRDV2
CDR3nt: TGTGCCTGTGACACGCTTACCTACACCCTGGGGGAGAACACCGATAAACTCATCTTT
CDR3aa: CACDTLTYTLGENTDKLIF

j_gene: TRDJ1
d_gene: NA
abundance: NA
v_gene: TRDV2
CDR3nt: TGTGCCTGTGACACCGTCGGCGGAAGGACCGATAAACTCATCTTT
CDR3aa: CACDTVGGRTDKLIF

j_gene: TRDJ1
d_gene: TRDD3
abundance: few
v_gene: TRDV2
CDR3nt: TGTGCCTGTGACCCCGTGTTACTGGGGCCAAAAGGCAGCGATAAACTCATCTTT
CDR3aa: CACDPVLLGPKGSDKLIF

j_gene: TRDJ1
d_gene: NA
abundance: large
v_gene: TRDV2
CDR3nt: TGCGCCTGTGACCCGCTGGGGCTCACCGATAAACTCATCTTT
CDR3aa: CACDPLGLTDKLIF

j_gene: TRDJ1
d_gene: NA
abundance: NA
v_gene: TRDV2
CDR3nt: TGTGCCTGTGACACCGTGGGAGGCCACCGCCAGAGGGACACCAATAAACTCATCTTT
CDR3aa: CACDTVGGHRQRDTNKLIF

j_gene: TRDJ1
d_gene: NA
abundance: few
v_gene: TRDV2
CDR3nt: TGTGCCCGTGACAACCTCGATAATACCGATAAACTCATCTTT
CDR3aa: CARDNLDNTDKLIF

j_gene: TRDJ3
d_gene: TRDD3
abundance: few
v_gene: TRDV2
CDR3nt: TGTGCCTGTGACACCTTACTGGGGGACAGCTCCTGGGACACCCGACAGATGTTTTTC
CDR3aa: CACDTLLGDSSWDTRQMFF

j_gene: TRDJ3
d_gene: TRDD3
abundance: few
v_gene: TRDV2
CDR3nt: TGTGCCTGTGACACCGCTGGGGGATACTGGGACACCCGACAGATGTTTTTC
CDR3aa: CACDTAGGYWDTRQMFF

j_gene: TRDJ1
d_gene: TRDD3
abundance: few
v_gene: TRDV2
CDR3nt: TGTGCCTGTGACTCTCTCCAGGGGGATACGCGTACCGATAAACTCATCTTT
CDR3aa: CACDSLQGDTRTDKLIF

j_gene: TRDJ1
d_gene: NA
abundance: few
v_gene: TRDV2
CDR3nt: TGTGCCTGTGACCCGGTTGGAGCGTACACCGATAAACTCATCTTT
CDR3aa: CACDPVGAYTDKLIF

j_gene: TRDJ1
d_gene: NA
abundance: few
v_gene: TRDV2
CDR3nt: TGTGCCTGTGACGCCCTTCGTCGGACCGATAAACTCATCTTT
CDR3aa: CACDALRRTDKLIF

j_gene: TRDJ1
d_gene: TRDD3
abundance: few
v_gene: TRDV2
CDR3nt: TGTGCCTGTGACACGGTTGAACTGGGGGAGTACACCGATAAACTCATCTTT
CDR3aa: CACDTVELGEYTDKLIF

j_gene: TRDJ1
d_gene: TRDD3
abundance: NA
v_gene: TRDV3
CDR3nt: TGTGCCTTTTACGGGGGGATACCCGAATACACCGATAAACTCATCTTT
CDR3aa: CAFYGGIPEYTDKLIF

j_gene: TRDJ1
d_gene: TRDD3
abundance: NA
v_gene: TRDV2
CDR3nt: TGTGCCTGTGACGTACTGGGGGCCGGACCCGATAAACCCATCTTT
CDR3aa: CACDVLGAGPDKPIF

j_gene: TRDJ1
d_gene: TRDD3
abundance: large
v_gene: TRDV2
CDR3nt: TGTGCCTGTGTGGAAAATACTGGGGGATACGTACTGTACACCGATAAACTCATCTTT
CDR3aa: CACVENTGGYVLYTDKLIF

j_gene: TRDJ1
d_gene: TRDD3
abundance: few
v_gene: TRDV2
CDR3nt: TGTGCCTGTGACTTCGTTTCCCCGGATGGGGGATACGGTAAACTCATCTTT
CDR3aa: CACDFVSPDGGYGKLIF